The clone carrying this T cell receptor beta chain occurred once. TCRdb keeps only in-frame clones here, not all; method: immunoSEQ multiplex PCR. The sample yields 300,000 to 450,000 clones, 75% to 90% seen once. The source of the sample is a study of blood T cell repertoires in COVID-19. CDR3 length: 13 amino acids. Germline V gene data show CDR1 as MNHEY and CDR2 as SVGAGI. The sequence derives from a woman younger than 35 with acute or convalescent COVID-19. Specimen: peripheral blood. V is TRBV6-5 and J is TRBJ1-1; D is perhaps TRBD1 (5 bases). The CDR3 DNA reads TGTGCAAGCGAAGGGGTTGAGAACACTGAAGCTTTCTTT. Amino acid sequence: CASEGVENTEAFF.